Each of the 22 T cell receptor beta chains below was sequenced from the same sample in a study of OX40 agonist ivuxolimab in advanced cancers. The protocol was immunoSEQ multiplex PCR, while the TCRdb copy is restricted to in-frame clones and leaves out a portion. Found here are around 95,000 clones, roughly 90% of them singletons; the top ten hold roughly 0.56%. The input for sequencing was CD4+ or CD8+ T cells sorted from blood, taken in a trial of the OX40 agonist ivuxolimab. Receptors originate from an adult with an advanced solid tumor such as melanoma, head and neck, liver or kidney cancer.

Comments on this clone: Other DNA sequences in this specimen translate into the identical CDR3. This chain links TRBV19 with TRBJ1-4; 9 bases fit TRBD1. Germline trimming cut 4 bases from V and 3 bases from J; bases unmatched to any gene: 0. The CDR3 is 14 residues long. In germline, CDR1 is LNHDA, CDR2 SQIVND (reference sequence). CDR3 sequence reads: CASSRTGANEKLFF. Written as DNA, the CDR3 is TGTGCCAGTAGTAGGACAGGGGCTAATGAAAAACTGTTTTTT.

This chain links TRBV7-2 with TRBJ2-7; 7 bases agree with TRBD2. Germline V CDR1 and CDR2: SGHTA, FQGNSA. Trimming cost V 5 bases and J 2 bases; bases outside gene matches: 6. The CDR3 runs 14 residues. As DNA, the CDR3 is TGTGCCAGCAGCCTGCGGGAGAACGCCTACGAGCAGTACTTC. This translates into CASSLRENAYEQYF. Complete variable domain (other parts from reference TRBV7-2 and TRBJ2-7): GAGVSQSPSNKVTEKGKDVELRCDPISGHTALYWYRQSLGQGLEFLIYFQGNSAPDKSGLPSDRFSAERTGGSVSTLTIQRTQQEDSAVYLCASSLRENAYEQYFGPGTRLTVT.

The CDR3 sequence: CASSITSNYGYTF. The CDR3 nucleotides are TGTGCCAGCAGCATCACATCTAACTATGGCTACACCTTC. This chain joins TRBV28 and TRBJ1-2; D remains ambiguous. Between the trimmed V and J ends, which lost 6 bases and 0 bases, there was a span of 8 bases. Germline assignment: CDR1 MDHEN and CDR2 SYDVKM. CDR3 length equals 13 residues.

The chain links TRBV2 to TRBJ2-2; possible D gene TRBD2, 6 bases. V lost 2 bases and J 5 bases, leaving 12 bases between the germline ends. Germline CDR1 and CDR2: SNHLY and FYNNEI. The CDR3 is 15 amino acids. CDR3 in DNA: TGTGCCAGCAGTGAATCCGGGAGCCGGACCGGGGAGCTGTTTTTT. Translation: CASSESGSRTGELFF.

The gene calls are TRBV5-1 and TRBJ1-4; 7 bases map to TRBD1. This CDR3 has 16 amino acids. In germline, CDR1 is SGHRS, CDR2 YFSETQ. V lost 2 bases and J lost 8; bases outside the gene matches: 12. CDR3 protein: CASSFGSDRVREKLFF. The CDR3 DNA sequence: TGCGCCAGCAGCTTTGGAAGTGACAGGGTGAGAGAAAAACTGTTTTTT.

This chain's CDR3 is CASSLSRNTEAFF. The CDR3 DNA reads TGTGCCAGCAGCTTATCCCGGAACACTGAAGCTTTCTTT. The chain has TRBV7-3 and TRBJ1-1; D call uncertain. V was pared by 2 bases and J by 1 base, with 5 bases between. In germline, CDR1 is SGHTA, CDR2 FQGTGA. The CDR3 is made up of 13 amino acids.

This clone was seen a few times. The chain has TRBV2 and TRBJ2-7, with D unresolved. In germline, CDR1 is SNHLY, CDR2 FYNNEI. V lost 4 bases and J lost 3, with 1 base in between. This CDR3 region has 10 residues. The CDR3: CASSVYEQYF. The CDR3 nucleotides are TGTGCCAGCAGTGTCTACGAGCAGTACTTC.

The chain uses TRBV7-9 and TRBJ2-3, with TRBD1 matching 8 bases. Germline CDR1 is SEHNR and CDR2 is FQNEAQ (reference sequence). CDR3 length: 14 residues. J lost 8 bases, V lost 3 bases, and 7 bases had no gene match. CDR3 DNA sequence: TGTGCCAGCAGCTTGGACAGGGAGGAGGCTACGCAGTATTTT. This encodes CASSLDREEATQYF. Based on the CDR3 plus reference TRBV7-9 and TRBJ2-3, the full variable domain is DTGVSQNPRHKITKRGQNVTFRCDPISEHNRLYWYRQTLGQGPEFLTYFQNEAQLEKSRLLSDRFSAERPKGSFSTLEIQRTEQGDSAMYLCASSLDREEATQYFGPGTRLTVL.

The chain links TRBV28 to TRBJ2-5; D unclear. The CDR3 consists of 15 residues. CDR1 is MDHEN and CDR2 is SYDVKM in the germline V gene. V was shortened by 3 bases and J by 1 base, with 12 bases between the two germline ends. This CDR3 is CASSFTTSSQETQYF. CDR3 in DNA: TGTGCCAGCAGTTTTACCACCTCCTCCCAAGAGACCCAGTACTTC.

The V and J genes are TRBV28 and TRBJ1-5, with TRBD1 matching over 7 bases. Germline V gene sequence: CDR1 MDHEN, CDR2 SYDVKM. The CDR3 is made up of 14 amino acids. Trimming cost V 7 bases and J 6 bases; bases outside gene matches: 9. Here the CDR3 DNA reads TGTGCCAGCAAATACAGGGGCTTAAGTCAGCCCCAGCATTTT. Translation gives CASKYRGLSQPQHF.

J is TRBJ1-2 and V is TRBV5-1, with 10 bases lining up with TRBD1. J gave up 6 bases and V 0 bases, and 2 bases lay outside the gene matches. The CDR3 spans 14 residues. Germline CDR1 SGHRS, CDR2 YFSETQ. The CDR3 sequence is CASSLGTGGNGYTF. The CDR3 DNA follows: TGCGCCAGCAGCTTGGGGACAGGGGGGAATGGCTACACCTTC.

The chain recombines TRBV10-3 with TRBJ2-7; D is perhaps TRBD1 or TRBD2 (5 bases each). Per germline, CDR1 ENHRY and CDR2 SYGVKD. The CDR3 sequence is 14 residues long. V lost 5 bases to trimming and J lost 5 bases, with 16 bases between them. CDR3 in DNA: TGTGCCATCAGTCGGGACCCAGGAGTCAACGAGCAGTACTTC. Translating it yields CAISRDPGVNEQYF.

The DNA of the CDR3 is TGTGCCAGCAGGTTTGACAGGGACCTAATCTACGAGCAGTACTTC. This sequence encodes CASRFDRDLIYEQYF. The J gene is TRBJ2-7, the V gene TRBV2; 7 nucleotides match TRBD1. This CDR3 spans 15 amino acids. Germline CDR1 reads SNHLY; CDR2 reads FYNNEI. V was pared by 6 bases and J by 3 bases, with 11 bases of the junction left unmatched.

This chain links TRBV29-1 with TRBJ2-6; no definite D call. Germline CDR1 is SQVTM and CDR2 is ANQGSEA. V lost 0 bases and J lost 0, with 15 bases in between. The CDR3 has 18 residues. The CDR3 loop is CSVEDRQELPSGANVLTF. Written as DNA, the CDR3 is TGCAGCGTTGAAGACCGTCAGGAACTCCCCTCTGGGGCCAACGTCCTGACTTTC.

The chain links TRBV19 to TRBJ1-4; D is perhaps TRBD1 (5 bases). This CDR3 contains 15 residues. Trimming shortened V by 0 bases and J by 4 bases, and 9 bases separated the two germline ends. The germline gives CDR1 LNHDA, CDR2 SQIVND (reference sequence). Here the CDR3 DNA reads TGTGCCAGTAGTATAGATGGGGCCAATAATGAAAAACTGTTTTTT. Protein: CASSIDGANNEKLFF. The whole variable domain, filled in from reference TRBV19 and TRBJ1-4, reads DGGITQSPKYLFRKEGQNVTLSCEQNLNHDAMYWYRQDPGQGLRLIYYSQIVNDFQKGDIAEGYSVSREKKESFPLTVTSAQKNPTAFYLCASSIDGANNEKLFFGSGTQLSVL.

The CDR3 loop is CASRAEALVSNQPQHF. In nucleotides, the CDR3 is TGTGCCAGTAGAGCCGAGGCATTGGTTAGCAATCAGCCCCAGCATTTT. V is TRBV19 and J is TRBJ1-5; D not resolved. V was pared by 6 bases and J by 0 bases, with 15 bases between. From germline, CDR1 is LNHDA and CDR2 SQIVND (reference sequence). This CDR3 contains 16 residues.

The chain has TRBV9 and TRBJ2-1; 9 nucleotides match TRBD2. CDR3 size: 16 residues. Germline V lookup: CDR1 SGDLS, CDR2 YYNGEE. The trim removed 0 bases at V and 3 bases at J, leaving 4 bases unmatched. The CDR3 region is CASSVGFSGGYNEQFF. The CDR3 nucleotides are TGTGCCAGCAGCGTAGGTTTTAGCGGGGGCTACAATGAGCAGTTCTTC.

The gene calls are TRBV5-1 and TRBJ2-1; D call uncertain. The CDR3 extends over 14 amino acids. V lost 3 bases and J 9 bases, leaving 16 bases between the germline ends. In germline, CDR1 is SGHRS, CDR2 YFSETQ. Here the CDR3 reads CASSSVTLDGEQFF. CDR3 in DNA: TGCGCCAGCAGCTCTGTGACCCTTGACGGTGAGCAGTTCTTC.

The V and J genes are TRBV4-1 and TRBJ2-5; D tentatively reads TRBD1 or TRBD2 (7 bases each). CDR3 length equals 15 residues. V shed 1 base and J shed 4 bases, with 13 bases lying between them. Germline V gene data show CDR1 as MGHRA and CDR2 as YSYEKL. The CDR3 spells CASSQAQGGRETQYF. DNA for the CDR3: TGCGCCAGCAGCCAAGCGCAGGGGGGGAGAGAGACCCAGTACTTC.

This clone came up once. The V and J genes are TRBV27 and TRBJ2-7, with 10 positions matching TRBD1. Germline lookup yields CDR1 MNHEY and CDR2 SMNVEV (reference sequence). V lost 4 bases, J lost 4 bases, and 7 bases stayed unmatched. CDR3 length: 15 residues. The DNA of the CDR3 is TGTGCCAGCAGTTCGACAGGGGGCGTCGGGTACGAGCAGTACTTC. This codes for CASSSTGGVGYEQYF.

This clone has only one observation. The chain links TRBV5-1 to TRBJ2-7; D possibly corresponds to TRBD2 (5 bases). The V end lost 1 base, the J end lost 3 bases, and 8 bases lay between the germline ends. CDR1 and CDR2 from the germline V gene are SGHRS and YFSETQ. The CDR3 sequence is 13 residues long. CDR3 residues: CASSLLAGYEQYF. CDR3 nucleotides: TGCGCCAGCAGCTTGCTAGCAGGCTACGAGCAGTACTTC.

V gene TRBV29-1 combines with J gene TRBJ2-4; D unresolved. The CDR3 length is 14 residues. With 5 bases removed from V and 6 bases from J, the gap between germline ends came to 17 bases. Germline V gene sequence: CDR1 SQVTM, CDR2 ANQGSEA. CDR3 sequence reads: CSVLGSVLGNIQYF. The CDR3 bases are TGCAGCGTTCTGGGTTCGGTTCTCGGAAACATTCAGTACTTC.